The source of this T cell receptor beta chain is a study of shared clonotypes between healthy human individuals. Study-wide findings and caveats: An anticipated effect of sequencing depth on clonotype sharing among donors was recognized. Enrolling few donors narrowed the genetic and exposure-history diversity that was represented.

Unsorted PBMC replicate PCRs used roughly 270 ng DNA, around 28,000 T cell genomes. The protocol was immunoSEQ multiplex PCR, while the TCRdb copy is restricted to in-frame clones and leaves out a portion. The sample yields 450,000 to 500,000 clones, 60% to 85% seen once. With 2 bases removed from V and 8 bases from J, the gap between germline ends came to 12 bases. This CDR3 contains 13 residues. Germline lookup yields CDR1 MNHNS and CDR2 SASEGT. For this clone: Its antigen is still unknown.

Sequencing was done on a sample of PBMCs. This chain links TRBV6-1 with TRBJ1-2, with no clear D. This receptor was taken from a woman in her 40s in good health. Some clones in this sample may be carry-over from other donors' samples. DNA of the CDR3: TGTGCCAGCAGTGAAACCCTTGTGGGGGGCTACACCTTC. The encoded protein is CASSETLVGGYTF.